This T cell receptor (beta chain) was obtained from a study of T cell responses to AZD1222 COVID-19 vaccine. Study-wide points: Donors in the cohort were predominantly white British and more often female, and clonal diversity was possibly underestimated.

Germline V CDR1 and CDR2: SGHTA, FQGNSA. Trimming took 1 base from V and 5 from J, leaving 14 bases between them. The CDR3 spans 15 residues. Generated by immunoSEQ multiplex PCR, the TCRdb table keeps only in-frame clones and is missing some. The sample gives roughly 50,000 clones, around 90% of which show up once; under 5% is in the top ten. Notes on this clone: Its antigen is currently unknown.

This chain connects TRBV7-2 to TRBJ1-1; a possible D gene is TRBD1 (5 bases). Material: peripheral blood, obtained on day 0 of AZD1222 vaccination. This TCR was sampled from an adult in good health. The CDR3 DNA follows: TGTGCCAGCAGCTTAGGGCCAGGTGGGGGAACTGAAGCTTTCTTT. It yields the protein CASSLGPGGGTEAFF. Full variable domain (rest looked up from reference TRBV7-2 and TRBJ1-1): GAGVSQSPSNKVTEKGKDVELRCDPISGHTALYWYRQSLGQGLEFLIYFQGNSAPDKSGLPSDRFSAERTGGSVSTLTIQRTQQEDSAVYLCASSLGPGGGTEAFFGQGTRLTVV.